This is a list of T cell receptor beta chains from one sample in a study of T cells in Graves' hyperthyroidism and ophthalmopathy. TCRdb reanalysed the multiplex PCR reads using MiXCR and keeps one entry per CDR3 protein. The sample lists fewer than 650,000 distinct CDR3 sequences, approximately 15% seen once, with roughly 7.7% in the top ten. The sample consisted of blood. The receptors shown here come from a young woman with Graves' ophthalmopathy. Each CDR3 is given with its conserved first and last residue. A D gene is named only where the DNA matches it firmly. The listing skips clone size in some rows; elsewhere it reads once, few, many or a size class.

V gene	D gene	clone size	J gene	CDR3 DNA	CDR3 protein
TRBV29-1	TRBD2	NA	TRBJ2-2	TGCAGCGTTGATCCAGCGGGAGACACCGGGGAGCTGTTTTTT	CSVDPAGDTGELFF
TRBV19	NA	NA	TRBJ2-7	TGTGCCAGTAGTGCCAGCTTTTACGAGCAGTACTTC	CASSASFYEQYF
TRBV28	NA	many	TRBJ1-3	TGTGCCAGCAACGAGGGCCCGGGGCCCTCTGGAAACACCATATATTTT	CASNEGPGPSGNTIYF
TRBV11-2	TRBD2	NA	TRBJ2-7	TGTGCCAGCAGCTTACACCGCAGTCCTCTAGCGGGAGGTCTTTCCTACGAGCAGTACTTC	CASSLHRSPLAGGLSYEQYF
TRBV14	NA	many	TRBJ2-1	TGTGCCAGCAGCCAAAGGAAGGGGACTGATAGTATGGATGAGCAGTTCTTC	CASSQRKGTDSMDEQFF
TRBV2	TRBD1	many	TRBJ1-2	TGTGCCAGCAGGGACCCTACAGGGGGCAACTATGGCTACACCTTC	CASRDPTGGNYGYTF
TRBV27	NA	NA	TRBJ2-7	TGTGCCAGCAGTAAACAGGGACCATACGAGCAGTACTTC	CASSKQGPYEQYF
TRBV9	NA	few	TRBJ1-3	TGTGCCAGCAGCGTAGGGCAGGAGGGAAACACCATATATTTT	CASSVGQEGNTIYF
TRBV11-2	NA	many	TRBJ2-3	TGTGCCAGCAGCTTAAATCTGCGCGGGACTGGCACAGATACGCAGTATTTT	CASSLNLRGTGTDTQYF
TRBV4-2	NA	many	TRBJ2-5	TGTGCCAGCAGCCAAGAGGTTGGACAGAACCAAGAGACCCAGTACTTC	CASSQEVGQNQETQYF
TRBV6-2/TRBV6-3	NA	many	TRBJ1-6	TGTGCCAGCAGCAAAGTGGGCAGGGGAATGTATTCACCCCTCCACTTT	CASSKVGRGMYSPLHF
TRBV20-1	NA	NA	TRBJ2-7	TGCAGTGCTATCAGGGCAGGGGGGAATTACGAGCAGTACTTC	CSAIRAGGNYEQYF
TRBV15	NA	many	TRBJ1-1	TGTGCCACCAGCACCCATCTGACAGATATGAACACTGAAGCTTTCTTT	CATSTHLTDMNTEAFF
TRBV6-2/TRBV6-3	NA	NA	TRBJ2-5	TGTGCCAGCAGTTCACCTCCGGGGGCCCAGTACTTC	CASSSPPGAQYF
TRBV20-1	TRBD1	many	TRBJ1-1	TGCAGTGCCGACGACAGGGCTGAGAATGAAGCTTTCTTT	CSADDRAENEAFF
TRBV18	TRBD2	NA	TRBJ2-1	TGTGCCAGCTCACCGGGACAGCCACTAGCGGGATTCTCGAATGAGCAGTTCTTC	CASSPGQPLAGFSNEQFF
TRBV20-1	TRBD2	many	TRBJ2-1	TGCAGTGCTAGTCCCGGAGCGGGGAATGAGCAGTTCTTC	CSASPGAGNEQFF
TRBV30	NA	many	TRBJ2-1	TGTGCCTGGGGATCGAAGGGCTCCTACAATGAGCAGTTCTTC	CAWGSKGSYNEQFF
TRBV28	TRBD1	few	TRBJ2-3	TGTGCCGCATCACAGGGGCAACCCACCACAGATACGCAGTATTTT	CAASQGQPTTDTQYF
TRBV20-1	NA	few	TRBJ2-7	TGCAGTGCCCAAAATCGGTGGGTCTCCTACGAGCAGTACTTC	CSAQNRWVSYEQYF
TRBV7-9	TRBD1	many	TRBJ1-2	TGTGCCAGCAGTCATAAGACAGGGAAGCCCCCCGACTATGGCTACACCTTC	CASSHKTGKPPDYGYTF
TRBV12-3/TRBV12-4	NA	NA	TRBJ1-1	TGTGCCAGCAGTTTTCCACCCGGGCTCTCAGCGGCTTTCTTT	CASSFPPGLSAAFF
TRBV7-3	NA	many	TRBJ2-7	TGTGCCAGCAGCTTGTATGCAGGGGCCTACGAGCAGTACTTC	CASSLYAGAYEQYF
TRBV7-3	TRBD2	many	TRBJ2-1	TGTGCCAGCAGCTTAACGGGACTAGTTAATGAGCAGTTCTTC	CASSLTGLVNEQFF
TRBV12-3/TRBV12-4	NA	few	TRBJ2-5	TGTGCCAGCATTAATAGCAGGAGTACGGAGACCCAGTACTTC	CASINSRSTETQYF
TRBV9	NA	few	TRBJ1-4	TGTGCCAGCAGCTCTAGCCGGCGTGGGGCTGAAAAACTGTTTTTT	CASSSSRRGAEKLFF
TRBV7-9	TRBD1	NA	TRBJ1-5	TGTGCCAGCAGTCAGACGGACAGGGGAGGCAATCAGCCCCAGCATTTT	CASSQTDRGGNQPQHF